The 31 T cell receptor beta chains below were found in one sample sequenced in a study of T cell responses to AZD1222 COVID-19 vaccine. TCRdb keeps only in-frame clones here, not all; method: immunoSEQ multiplex PCR. The sample shows approximately 100,000 clones, roughly nine tenths of them seen only once. The starting material was peripheral blood, obtained on day 0 of AZD1222 vaccination. These receptors all come from an adult in good health.

CDR3 nucleotides: TGTGCCAGCAGTTACGGCAGGGGCTATGAAAAACTGTTTTTT. Translating it yields CASSYGRGYEKLFF. V gene TRBV6-5 combines with J gene TRBJ1-4, with a possible D match to TRBD1 (6 bases). The CDR3 spans 14 residues. Trimming took off 2 bases at V and 6 bases at J, with 10 bases between the two ends. Germline V lookup: CDR1 MNHEY, CDR2 SVGAGI.

The chain employs TRBV9 and TRBJ2-7, with D perhaps matching TRBD1 or TRBD2 (5 bases each). CDR3 length: 15 residues. The germline V and J ends were trimmed by 1 base and 2 bases, with 13 bases remaining between them. CDR1 is SGDLS, CDR2 YYNGEE, per germline. The CDR3 nucleotides are TGTGCCAGCAGCGTACTGGGGGATAGAACCTACGAGCAGTACTTC. Its protein product is CASSVLGDRTYEQYF.

The J gene is TRBJ1-2, the V gene TRBV6-5; D not resolved. This CDR3 comprises 16 residues. V lost 0 bases, J lost 6 bases, and 17 bases lay in between. Per the germline V gene, CDR1 is MNHEY and CDR2 is SVGAGI. The CDR3 DNA is TGTGCCAGCAGTTACTCGAATTTGCGGGCTGCGGATGGCTACACCTTC. It specifies CASSYSNLRAADGYTF.

This clone is a singleton in its sample. J is TRBJ1-5 and V is TRBV4-1; D gene uncertain. This CDR3 has 13 residues. Germline CDR1 MGHRA, CDR2 YSYEKL. Trimming cost V 0 bases and J 9 bases, with 9 bases left between them. CDR3 loop: CASSQELLGPQHF. In nucleotides, the CDR3 is TGCGCCAGCAGCCAAGAACTTCTTGGGCCCCAGCATTTT.

The chain couples TRBV14 to TRBJ2-7; D assignment may be TRBD1 or TRBD2 (5 bases each). From germline, CDR1 is SGHDN and CDR2 FVKESK. V dropped 1 base and J dropped 6 bases, with 16 bases sitting between them. The CDR3 length is 15 residues. CDR3 loop: CASSQVQGIRGEQYF. The CDR3, as DNA: TGTGCCAGCAGCCAAGTCCAGGGTATCCGGGGCGAGCAGTACTTC.

The CDR3 protein is CASSPGTGVIGELFF. In DNA form, the CDR3 reads TGTGCCAGCAGCCCCGGGACAGGGGTGATCGGGGAGCTGTTTTTT. The V call is TRBV6-2 or TRBV6-3, the J call TRBJ2-2; 10 bases are shared with TRBD1. The germline V gene has CDR1 MNHEY and CDR2 SVGEGT. Losses at the gene ends were 6 bases for V and 7 bases for J; bases not matched to a gene: 8. This CDR3 has 15 residues.

The chain has TRBV11-3 and TRBJ1-1; no definite D call. Germline V lookup: CDR1 SGHNT, CDR2 YENEEA. Trimming left V 1 base short and J 5 bases short, with 8 bases between. The CDR3 runs to 13 residues. CDR3: CASSLGPSTEAFF. CDR3 DNA sequence: TGTGCCAGCAGCTTAGGCCCTTCGACTGAAGCTTTCTTT.

The J gene is TRBJ1-2, the V gene TRBV3-1 (or the pseudogene TRBV3-2); 12 positions agree with TRBD1. V shed 4 bases, J shed 7 bases, and the junction held 4 bases outside the gene matches. Germline lookup yields CDR1 LGHDT and CDR2 YNNKEL (reference sequence). The CDR3 has 14 residues. The CDR3 is CASSPGQGAFGYTF. For the CDR3, the DNA is TGTGCCAGCAGCCCGGGACAGGGGGCATTTGGCTACACCTTC.

The CDR3 sequence is CASSLAGNYGYTF. In DNA form, the CDR3 reads TGTGCCAGCAGCTTAGCGGGAAACTATGGCTACACCTTC. The V call is TRBV7-8, the J call TRBJ1-2; D uncertain. CDR1 and CDR2 from the germline V gene are SGHVS and FQNEAQ. The V and J ends lost 0 bases and 2 bases respectively, with 4 bases between them. The CDR3 covers 13 residues.

The V gene is TRBV18, the J gene TRBJ2-5; TRBD2 aligns across 7 bases. Germline CDR1 KGHSH, CDR2 LQKENI. The J segment lost 7 bases and the V segment lost 0 bases, leaving 5 bases of the junction unmatched. This CDR3 is built from 14 residues. In DNA form, the CDR3 reads TGTGCCAGCTCACCACCCGGGACTAAGGGGACCCAGTACTTC. The encoded protein is CASSPPGTKGTQYF. The full variable domain, completed using reference TRBV18 and TRBJ2-5, is NAGVMQNPRHLVRRRGQEARLRCSPMKGHSHVYWYRQLPEEGLKFMVYLQKENIIDESGMPKERFSAEFPKEGPSILRIQQVVRGDSAAYFCASSPPGTKGTQYFGPGTRLLVL.

The rearrangement uses TRBV25-1 and TRBJ1-1; 8 nucleotides agree with TRBD1. The CDR3 length is 14 residues. CDR1 and CDR2 (germline): MGHDK, SYGVNS. After removal of 7 bases from V and 3 bases from J, the junction contained 7 bases not matched to a gene. Written as DNA, the CDR3 is TGTGCCAGCACTGCAGGGGGCCATTACACTGAAGCTTTCTTT. Residues: CASTAGGHYTEAFF.

V gene TRBV15 combines with J gene TRBJ1-2; D gene unclear. The CDR3 contains 16 residues. Germline loops: CDR1 LNHNV, CDR2 YYDKDF (reference sequence). V shed 1 base and J shed 1 base, with 13 bases lying between them. CDR3: CATSRGYDQINYGYTF. CDR3 bases: TGTGCCACCAGCAGAGGTTACGACCAAATTAACTATGGCTACACCTTC.

The CDR3 reads CASSTPGDNYEQYF. CDR3 DNA sequence: TGTGCCAGCAGTACTCCAGGGGACAACTACGAGCAGTACTTC. J is TRBJ2-7 and V is TRBV2, with D possibly being TRBD1 (6 bases). There are 14 residues in the CDR3. V lost 5 bases and J lost 3, with 14 bases in between. Germline V lookup: CDR1 SNHLY, CDR2 FYNNEI.

The chain joins TRBV6-5 to TRBJ1-3; D may be TRBD1 (6 bases). With 8 bases removed from V and 3 bases from J, the gap between germline ends came to 14 bases. The germline gives CDR1 MNHEY, CDR2 SVGAGI. The CDR3 sequence is 14 residues long. The CDR3 spells CASSRDTLGNTIYF. The CDR3 DNA is TGTGCCAGCTCCCGGGACACCCTTGGAAACACCATATATTTT.

The rearrangement uses TRBV6-1 and TRBJ1-5; D perhaps matches TRBD1 (6 bases). The CDR3 is 14 amino acids. V lost 3 bases to trimming and J lost 7 bases, with 13 bases between them. The germline V gene has CDR1 MNHNS and CDR2 SASEGT. The CDR3 region is CASSDGGGRQPQHF. The CDR3 DNA sequence: TGTGCCAGCAGTGACGGAGGGGGTAGGCAGCCCCAGCATTTT.

The V call is TRBV7-2, the J call TRBJ2-2; 14 bases are a match to TRBD2. Looked up from germline, CDR1 is SGHTA and CDR2 is FQGNSA. Trimming removed 3 bases from V and 0 bases from J; junction bases left unmatched: 3. The CDR3 contains 18 residues. The CDR3 DNA sequence: TGTGCCAGCAGCTTGGGACTAGCGGGGGCCGCGAACACCGGGGAGCTGTTTTTT. It encodes CASSLGLAGAANTGELFF.

A note on this clone: One end of the junction is discordant with germline, which a read error may explain. V usage is TRBV12-5 and J usage is TRBJ2-7; the D gene is possibly TRBD1 (6 bases). The CDR3 length is 17 residues. The germline V gene has CDR1 LGHNT and CDR2 FRNRAP. The CDR3 is CANGLVLARGSFTPQYF. CDR3 nucleotides: TGTGCTAATGGTTTGGTTCTTGCCAGGGGATCTTTTACGCCGCAGTACTTC.

The V gene is TRBV7-9, the J gene TRBJ1-5; 10 bases fit TRBD1. V trimming: 4 bases; J trimming: 5 bases; junction bases outside the gene matches: 5. The CDR3 runs to 15 residues. Germline CDR1 SEHNR, CDR2 FQNEAQ (reference sequence). CDR3: CASSSTGGADQPQHF. The DNA for the CDR3 is TGTGCCAGCAGCTCGACAGGGGGCGCGGATCAGCCCCAGCATTTT.

This rearrangement joins TRBV30 to TRBJ2-4; no clear D. Deletions cut 2 bases from V and 2 bases from J, with 16 bases between. Germline-derived CDR1 and CDR2 are GTSNPN and SVGIG (reference sequence). The CDR3 covers 16 residues. CDR3 protein: CAWSIRNSLTKNIQYF. The CDR3 coding sequence is TGTGCCTGGAGTATACGAAACTCCCTGACCAAAAACATTCAGTACTTC.

This chain links TRBV7-2 with TRBJ2-2; TRBD2 agrees at 9 bases. The length of the CDR3 is 15 residues. CDR1 and CDR2 (germline): SGHTA, FQGNSA. The chain's CDR3 is CALASGENRDGELFF. The CDR3 nucleotides are TGTGCTTTGGCTAGCGGGGAAAATCGTGACGGGGAGCTGTTTTTT.

V and J are TRBV30 and TRBJ1-2; D is undetermined. The CDR3 totals 12 residues. V gave up 5 bases and J gave up 7 bases, with 14 bases separating them. CDR1 GTSNPN and CDR2 SVGIG come from the germline V gene (reference sequence). CDR3 bases: TGTGCCTGGGAATCCACCAGAGGTGGCTACACCTTC. It specifies CAWESTRGGYTF.

The J gene is TRBJ1-2, the V gene TRBV30; 7 bases align to TRBD1. The V gene end was trimmed by 0 bases and the J gene end by 12 bases; junction bases not matched to a gene: 7. Germline CDR1 and CDR2: GTSNPN and SVGIG (reference sequence). This CDR3 is built from 12 residues. CDR3 nucleotides: TGTGCCTGGAGTGTAGGGCCAGGGGGTAACACCTTC. Encoded protein: CAWSVGPGGNTF.

The chain has TRBV5-3 and TRBJ1-2, with 10 bases that match TRBD1. TRBV5-3 is an open reading frame, and its role is uncertain. After removal of 1 base from V and 1 base from J, the junction contained 13 bases not matched to a gene. The CDR3 has 19 residues. This chain's CDR3 is CARSLQQGAGTGDNYGYTF. Here the CDR3 DNA reads TGTGCCAGAAGCTTGCAACAAGGTGCCGGGACAGGGGATAACTATGGCTACACCTTC.

V and J are TRBV5-4 and TRBJ2-7; tentatively, D is TRBD1 (6 bases). In germline, CDR1 is SGHNT, CDR2 YYREEE (reference sequence). The CDR3 has 14 amino acids. The ends were cut back, 3 bases at V and 0 bases at J, with 10 bases in the middle. The CDR3 loop is CASSSGDNSYEQYF. The CDR3 DNA follows: TGTGCCAGCAGCTCAGGGGACAACTCCTACGAGCAGTACTTC.

The chain is built from TRBV29-1 and TRBJ2-7, with 10 bases identical to TRBD1. Losses at the gene ends were 6 bases for V and 6 bases for J; bases not matched to a gene: 17. This CDR3 comprises 16 residues. Germline values: CDR1 SQVTM, CDR2 ANQGSEA. The CDR3 spells CSVQRGSGTGAREQYF. The CDR3 nucleotides are TGCAGCGTACAACGTGGATCCGGGACAGGGGCGCGCGAGCAGTACTTC.

The genes are TRBV27 and TRBJ1-6; D gene ambiguous. This CDR3 has 18 residues. Trimming shortened V by 0 bases and J by 7 bases, and 19 bases separated the two germline ends. Germline V lookup: CDR1 MNHEY, CDR2 SMNVEV (reference sequence). CDR3 in DNA: TGTGCCAGCAGTTTATCGGGTCGGGTCAAATCGGGGAATTCACCCCTCCACTTT. Translation gives CASSLSGRVKSGNSPLHF.

The rearrangement uses TRBV5-5 and TRBJ2-7; TRBD1 matches 9 bases. Germline CDR1 and CDR2: SGHKS and YYEKEE (reference sequence). The CDR3 contains 15 residues. V shed 5 bases and J 3 bases; nucleotides not matched to a gene: 9. CDR3 amino acids: CASSYPGQGSYEQYF. CDR3 DNA sequence: TGTGCCAGCAGTTATCCGGGACAGGGAAGCTACGAGCAGTACTTC.

This chain links TRBV7-2 with TRBJ2-7; D may be TRBD1 or TRBD2 (6 bases each). Trimming removed 5 bases at V and 2 bases at J, with 16 bases between. The CDR3 runs 15 residues. Germline V gene sequence: CDR1 SGHTA, CDR2 FQGNSA. CDR3 protein: CASSTHGGAAYEQYF. The CDR3 DNA reads TGTGCCAGCAGCACCCACGGGGGCGCGGCCTACGAGCAGTACTTC.

The rearrangement uses TRBV12-3 or TRBV12-4 and TRBJ1-1; D is possibly TRBD1 (6 bases). The CDR3 length is 13 residues. Trimming stripped 1 base from V and 7 bases from J, with 10 bases between. The CDR3: CASSLGQDNEAFF. CDR3 nucleotides: TGTGCCAGCAGTTTAGGACAGGATAATGAAGCTTTCTTT.

The V gene is TRBV6-6, the J gene TRBJ1-1, with D possibly TRBD1 on 5 matching bases. The length of the CDR3 is 14 residues. V lost 6 bases and J 0 bases, leaving 11 bases between the germline ends. The V gene's germline CDR1 is MNHNY and CDR2 SVGAGI (reference sequence). CDR3 loop: CASRDWGVNTEAFF. In nucleotides, the CDR3 is TGTGCCAGCAGGGACTGGGGGGTGAACACTGAAGCTTTCTTT.

This sequence joins TRBV7-2 and TRBJ2-4; tentative D call: TRBD1 (5 bases). Germline-derived CDR1 and CDR2 are SGHTA and FQGNSA. The ends were cut back, 4 bases at V and 0 bases at J, with 13 bases in the middle. This CDR3 has 16 amino acids. The CDR3 reads CASSSQGRVAKNIQYF. CDR3 nucleotides: TGTGCCAGCAGCTCCCAGGGAAGAGTAGCCAAAAACATTCAGTACTTC.